A single sample is the source of the 18 T cell receptor beta chains below, sequenced in a study of spatial heterogeneity in lung cancer. Indicated time point: sample taken at primary tumor resection. From tumor, nontumor lung or frozen PBMC, whole RNA was taken unsorted for sequencing. In TCRdb, the 5' RACE reads were re-called with MiXCR into one record per CDR3 protein. The sample records roughly 10,000 distinct CDR3 sequences, approximately 4% being singletons. The sample in question was normal lung tissue next to the tumor, obtained at surgery. Receptors originate from a male donor with early-stage non-small cell lung cancer.

This clonotype was seen ten or more times. In a library made to pick up alpha chains, this beta chain is a stray read with a size that means little. The rearrangement links TRBV6-1 to TRBJ2-5; TRBD2 is a possible D gene (5 bases). Germline-derived CDR1 and CDR2 are MNHNS and SASEGT. The CDR3 covers 15 residues. V was cut by 3 bases and J by 0 bases, with 11 bases left in between. The CDR3 is CASSEEAEYQETQYF. The CDR3 bases are TGTGCCAGCAGTGAGGAGGCAGAGTACCAAGAGACCCAGTACTTC.

This clonotype was observed many times. This beta chain is an unintended read in a library built for alpha chains; its size means little. V is TRBV12-3 or TRBV12-4 and J is TRBJ2-5, with TRBD1 identical over 7 bases. V lost 5 bases and J lost 2; bases outside the gene matches: 5. CDR3 length: 14 amino acids. CDR3 in DNA: TGTGCCAGCAGTCCAGGGACAGTACAAGAGACCCAGTACTTC. This sequence encodes CASSPGTVQETQYF.

The table lists this clonotype with many counts. A library prepared for alpha chains yielded this beta chain as an off-target read; its size is of little meaning. The chain uses TRBV18 and TRBJ2-5; TRBD2 matches 7 bases. V lost 1 base to trimming and J lost 4 bases; unmatched junction nucleotides: 6. CDR1 KGHSH and CDR2 LQKENI come from the germline V gene. The CDR3 is 15 amino acids. The CDR3 region is CASSPLGTNRETQYF. In nucleotides, the CDR3 is TGTGCCAGCTCACCACTCGGGACTAATCGAGAGACCCAGTACTTC. The whole variable domain, filled in from reference TRBV18 and TRBJ2-5, reads NAGVMQNPRHLVRRRGQEARLRCSPMKGHSHVYWYRQLPEEGLKFMVYLQKENIIDESGMPKERFSAEFPKEGPSILRIQQVVRGDSAAYFCASSPLGTNRETQYFGPGTRLLVL.

This clonotype occurred many times. This beta chain represents an off-target read in a library built for alpha chains; its size is of limited meaning. The chain links TRBV20-1 to TRBJ2-3; D is undetermined. CDR3 size: 14 residues. CDR1 and CDR2 from the germline V gene are DFQATT and SNEGSKA (reference sequence). Trimming cost V 6 bases and J 3 bases, with 16 bases left between them. CDR3 DNA sequence: TGCAGTGCCCCTCTAGATACCTATACAGATACGCAGTATTTT. Translated, it gives CSAPLDTYTDTQYF.

Concerning this clonotype: This beta chain is a stray sequence in a library constructed for alpha chains; its clone size is not meaningful. CDR3 loop: CATSRGGTSGRGEQYF. The CDR3 DNA reads as TGTGCCACCAGCAGAGGAGGGACTAGCGGGAGAGGCGAGCAGTACTTC. This chain links TRBV15 with TRBJ2-7; 14 bases map to TRBD2. The CDR3 extends over 16 amino acids. The V segment lost 1 base and the J segment 6 bases; nucleotides outside the gene matches: 5. In germline, CDR1 is LNHNV, CDR2 YYDKDF (reference sequence).

In its sample, this clonotype was seen many times. This beta chain came through as a stray read in a library set up for alpha chains, and its size says little. This chain joins TRBV12-3 or TRBV12-4 and TRBJ1-2; 7 nucleotides line up with TRBD1. This CDR3 region has 13 residues. V trimming: 3 bases; J trimming: 6 bases; junction bases outside the gene matches: 4. The DNA for the CDR3 is TGTGCCAGCAGTTTTTTCACAGGGGATGGCTACACCTTC. It yields the protein CASSFFTGDGYTF.

This clonotype has at least ten counts. Because this beta chain is a stray read in a library intended to capture alpha chains, its abundance should not be given much weight. The V call is TRBV3-1, the J call TRBJ2-7, with D possibly being TRBD1 (6 bases). With 1 base removed from V and 5 bases from J, the gap between germline ends came to 18 bases. Germline loops: CDR1 LGHDT, CDR2 YNNKEL (reference sequence). This CDR3 is built from 16 residues. CDR3 protein: CASSQGAAYWGHEQYF. The DNA for the CDR3 is TGTGCCAGCAGCCAAGGGGCAGCTTATTGGGGGCACGAGCAGTACTTC.

At least ten counts were recorded for this clonotype. This beta chain slipped into a library made for alpha chains as a stray read, so its size is not meaningful. The chain has TRBV28 and TRBJ2-1; TRBD2 is a possible D gene (5 bases). This CDR3 is built from 12 residues. Germline assignment: CDR1 MDHEN and CDR2 SYDVKM. The V end lost 3 bases, the J end lost 7 bases, and 7 bases lay between the germline ends. The DNA for the CDR3 is TGTGCCAGCAGTTTCGGGGTGAATGAGCAGTTCTTC. This gives the protein CASSFGVNEQFF.

This clonotype was seen many times. As an off-target read in a library built for alpha chains, this beta chain has a frequency of little significance. This chain links TRBV7-2 with TRBJ1-3; unclear D gene. V lost 5 bases and J lost 0, with 8 bases in between. The germline gives CDR1 SGHTA, CDR2 FQGNSA. The CDR3 extends over 14 amino acids. In DNA form, the CDR3 reads TGTGCCAGCAGCCCAGGAAACTCTGGAAACACCATATATTTT. It yields the protein CASSPGNSGNTIYF.

This clonotype came up many times. This beta chain is an unintended read in a library built for alpha chains; its size means little. V gene TRBV29-1 combines with J gene TRBJ1-6; TRBD1 might be the D (6 bases). Between the trimmed V and J ends, which lost 5 bases and 7 bases, there was a span of 12 bases. The CDR3 has 13 amino acids. CDR1 SQVTM and CDR2 ANQGSEA come from the germline V gene. The CDR3 is CSVSTGGNSPLHF. CDR3 bases: TGCAGCGTTTCGACAGGAGGGAATTCACCCCTCCACTTT.

This clonotype was seen repeatedly, ten times or more. A library made for alpha chains picked up this beta chain off target, so its size means little. The chain combines TRBV29-1 with TRBJ2-1; tentative D call: TRBD2 (6 bases). The germline V gene has CDR1 SQVTM and CDR2 ANQGSEA. Trimming removed 5 bases from V and 6 bases from J, with 17 bases in between. The length of the CDR3 is 14 residues. CDR3 bases: TGCAGCGTTCGCGGGCTTGGAGGGGTCAATGAGCAGTTCTTC. Protein sequence: CSVRGLGGVNEQFF.

At least ten counts were recorded for this clonotype. This beta chain is a stray read from a library made for alpha chains; its abundance is not meaningful. The chain has TRBV29-1 and TRBJ1-1; D call uncertain. Germline CDR1 SQVTM, CDR2 ANQGSEA. The CDR3 sequence is 11 residues long. V was pared by 7 bases and J by 5 bases, with 11 bases between. The CDR3 sequence is CSATLGTEAFF. The CDR3 DNA follows: TGCAGCGCTACGTTGGGGACTGAAGCTTTCTTT.

The table lists this clonotype with many counts. The size of this beta chain means little, since it is a stray read in a library made for alpha chains. V usage is TRBV7-3 and J usage is TRBJ2-2; 13 bases match TRBD2. The CDR3 is made up of 16 amino acids. The ends lost 5 bases at V and 6 bases at J; junction bases unmatched: 6. The germline V gene has CDR1 SGHTA and CDR2 FQGTGA. The CDR3: CASSPRLAGGAGELFF. The DNA of the CDR3 is TGTGCCAGCAGCCCGAGACTAGCGGGAGGTGCCGGGGAGCTGTTTTTT.

Judged by abundance, this clonotype is medium-sized (0.01 to 0.1%). Found in a library prepared for alpha chains, this beta chain is an off-target read, and its abundance has little meaning. This chain joins TRBV27 and TRBJ2-1; possible D gene TRBD2, 6 bases. CDR3 length: 16 residues. Trimming took 5 bases from V and 0 from J, leaving 14 bases between them. CDR1 is MNHEY and CDR2 is SMNVEV in the germline V gene (reference sequence). CDR3 DNA sequence: TGTGCCAGCAGTCTCCGTAGCGGAAGCTCCTACAATGAGCAGTTCTTC. It is translated as CASSLRSGSSYNEQFF.

The sample holds many counts of this clonotype. For a library built for alpha chains, this beta chain is a stray read; little rests on its size. This chain links TRBV15 with TRBJ2-3, with a possible D match to TRBD2 (7 bases). CDR1 and CDR2 from the germline V gene are LNHNV and YYDKDF (reference sequence). Trimming left V 4 bases short and J 3 bases short, with 23 bases between. CDR3 length: 18 amino acids. The CDR3 protein is CATSNPVGGGKITDTQYF. The CDR3 coding sequence is TGTGCCACCAGCAACCCGGTGGGAGGGGGAAAGATTACAGATACGCAGTATTTT.

This clonotype was detected ten times or more. For a library built for alpha chains, this beta chain is a stray read; little rests on its size. J is TRBJ2-7 and V is TRBV6-5; perhaps TRBD1 as D (6 bases). The V end lost 4 bases, the J end lost 5 bases, and 12 bases lay between the germline ends. Germline V CDR1 and CDR2: MNHEY, SVGAGI. This CDR3 is built from 13 residues. CDR3 protein: CASSLTGVNEQYF. CDR3 nucleotides: TGTGCCAGCAGTTTGACAGGAGTGAACGAGCAGTACTTC.

The sample holds many counts of this clonotype. This beta chain appears as a stray read in a library generated for alpha chains; its size is not informative. The rearrangement uses TRBV20-1 and TRBJ2-3, with a weak D call TRBD2 (6 bases). Trimming pared 5 bases from V and 4 bases from J, leaving 13 bases between. Germline CDR1 DFQATT, CDR2 SNEGSKA (reference sequence). This CDR3 has 13 residues. In DNA, the CDR3 is TGCAGTGCTCGGACCACGGGGGCAGATACGCAGTATTTT. This sequence encodes CSARTTGADTQYF.

This clonotype occurred many times. The library was built for alpha chains, so this beta chain is an off-target read and its size means little. The genes are TRBV11-1 and TRBJ2-7; D possibly corresponds to TRBD1 (5 bases). The CDR3 is 14 residues long. The germline CDR1 and CDR2 sequences are SGHAT and FQDESV (reference sequence). Trimming left V 3 bases short and J 4 bases short, with 13 bases between. In DNA, the CDR3 is TGTGCCAGCAGCTTCGCAGGGAACCGTTACGAGCAGTACTTC. Amino acid sequence: CASSFAGNRYEQYF.